This T cell receptor (beta chain) was identified in a study of CD8 T cells in ankylosing spondylitis listed by TCRdb under 2017. Regarding the study in general: The study set out to find disease-linked TCR variants by profiling T cell receptor beta repertoires in ankylosing spondylitis patients and healthy donors. The whole study cohort included about a hundred healthy donors and under 30 ankylosing spondylitis patients. Peripheral blood was sampled, and synovial fluid was additionally collected from ankylosing spondylitis patients. Study-wide findings and limitations: In peripheral blood, the disease-linked clones were found at relatively low frequencies and had a CD8+ phenotype. Some motif variants were previously reported in synovial fluid and blood of reactive arthritis patients, suggesting common disease-initiation mechanisms. A TCR beta motif of fewer than 10 highly homologous amino acid variants appeared characteristic of blood from ankylosing spondylitis patients. Significant enrichment of the disease-linked clones was reported in matched synovial fluid samples from ankylosing spondylitis patients.

Sequencer: Illumina MiSeq. Quantitative 5'-RACE with molecular barcodes was the method used to prepare the TCR beta libraries. The original methods were these. A new computational method based on a probabilistic model of VDJ rearrangement was used to identify disease-linked TCR variants. Starting from the raw public reads, TCRdb applied fastp trimming at Q25, assembled clones with MiXCR and retained in-frame beta chains. Every CDR3 protein is listed once, alongside the most common genes and DNA of its rows. V and J calls and clone size were set by TCRdb, not the authors. The sample table contains around 22,000 distinct CDR3 sequences; only one count was recorded for 13% of them. About 35% of the sample comes from the top ten. In its sample, this clonotype was seen a few times. What this receptor recognizes is not known. One base away there is no much larger clone; base qualities are not given. Measured from the cysteine to the phenylalanine, the CDR3 is 16 residues long. CDR3 DNA only is kept here, 48 bases in frame from base 1. As encoded in the germline V gene, CDR1 is LGHNA while CDR2 is YSLEER. V is cut by 2 bases and J by 2 bases, and the space between the germline ends is 12 bases.

The material sequenced was blood. This receptor was taken from a male donor with ankylosing spondylitis or in good health (not recorded which). Recombination joined TRBV4-3 with TRBJ2-2; the D gene cannot be resolved beyond TRBD1 or TRBD2, each matching 6 bases. The DNA sequence is TGCGCCAGCAGCCAAAATAAGGGGGGAAACACCGGGGAGCTGTTTTTT. Its amino acids are CASSQNKGGNTGELFF.